The rows below give T cell receptor beta chains drawn from one sample of a study of post-analysis software for immune sequencing data. MiXCR, applied by TCRdb to the PCR reads, yields one record per CDR3 protein. The sample records roughly 730,000 distinct CDR3 sequences, approximately 30% being singletons. The sequencing input was blood. Receptors originate from a girl between 10 and 17 years old with multiple sclerosis. Both conserved end residues are part of each CDR3. Fields, in order: J gene, D gene, clone size, V gene, CDR3 protein, CDR3 DNA. The D gene is left open where the match is weak. Clone size is stated in some rows and not others, as once, few, many or a class when expanded.

TRBJ2-3,-,-,TRBV20-1,CSARKLGDTQYF,TGCAGTGCTAGAAAACTTGGGGATACGCAGTATTTT
TRBJ1-1,-,few,TRBV29-1,CSVITGTPNTEAFF,TGCAGCGTCATTACCGGGACACCGAACACTGAAGCTTTCTTT
TRBJ2-5,-,-,TRBV2,CASSVDGGWETQYF,TGTGCCAGCAGTGTGGACGGTGGTTGGGAGACCCAGTACTTC
TRBJ2-1,-,-,TRBV7-9,CASSLILSHEQFF,TGTGCCAGCAGCTTAATCCTATCTCATGAGCAGTTCTTC
TRBJ1-2,-,few,TRBV12-3/TRBV12-4,CASSAQQGAYGYTF,TGTGCCAGCAGTGCCCAACAAGGGGCCTATGGCTACACCTTC
TRBJ2-1,TRBD2,few,TRBV6-6,CASSSDLSGIYNEQFF,TGTGCCAGCAGTTCCGATCTTAGCGGGATTTACAATGAGCAGTTCTTC
TRBJ2-3,TRBD1,few,TRBV3-1,CASSLQGGQGIDTQYF,TGTGCCAGCAGCCTGCAGGGGGGACAGGGTATAGATACGCAGTATTTT
TRBJ1-1,TRBD1,few,TRBV20-1,CSGGTGVSEAFF,TGCAGCGGGGGGACAGGGGTATCTGAAGCTTTCTTT
TRBJ1-6,TRBD1,few,TRBV3-1,CASTQGANSPLHF,TGTGCCAGCACCCAGGGGGCCAATTCACCCCTCCACTTT
TRBJ2-1,-,few,TRBV5-1,CATSGQSSSYNEQFF,TGCGCCACCTCAGGCCAGTCCTCCTCCTACAATGAGCAGTTCTTC
TRBJ1-2,-,-,TRBV6-1,CASSVSPGLNYGYTF,TGTGCCAGCAGCGTCTCACCGGGGCTTAACTATGGCTACACCTTC
TRBJ2-4,TRBD2,few,TRBV20-1,CSVRRGRGKNIQYF,TGCAGTGTTCGTCGCGGGAGGGGCAAAAACATTCAGTACTTC
TRBJ2-1,-,many,TRBV9,CASSVDPPGTLYNEQFF,TGTGCCAGCAGCGTAGACCCCCCCGGGACACTCTACAATGAGCAGTTCTTC
TRBJ2-2,-,-,TRBV6-2/TRBV6-3,CASSYNRELFF,TGTGCCAGCAGTTATAACCGGGAGCTGTTTTTT
TRBJ1-1,-,-,TRBV3-1,CASSQGGSNTEAFF,TGTGCCAGCAGTCAAGGGGGTTCGAACACTGAAGCTTTCTTT
TRBJ2-1,TRBD2,-,TRBV6-1,CASSDPSGSSYNEQFF,TGTGCCAGCAGTGACCCTAGCGGGAGCTCCTACAATGAGCAGTTCTTC
TRBJ1-3,-,once,TRBV19,CASSTLQGDTIYF,TGTGCCAGTAGTACTCTACAGGGAGACACCATATATTTT
TRBJ1-2,-,few,TRBV12-3/TRBV12-4,CAILRGTYGYTF,TGTGCCATTCTGCGGGGAACCTATGGCTACACCTTC
TRBJ2-1,TRBD2,few,TRBV20-1,CSAPPFLTSGGSVGEQFF,TGCAGTGCTCCCCCCTTCTTGACTAGCGGGGGGTCAGTTGGTGAGCAGTTCTTC
TRBJ1-5,-,-,TRBV11-2,CASSEGRNQPQHF,TGTGCCAGCAGCGAGGGACGCAATCAGCCCCAGCATTTT
TRBJ1-2,-,few,TRBV9,CASSVGVSGGYTF,TGTGCCAGCAGCGTAGGTGTTTCTGGTGGCTACACCTTC
TRBJ1-2,TRBD1,-,TRBV12-5,CASGLAGGNYGYTF,TGTGCTAGTGGTTTGGCAGGGGGGAACTATGGCTACACCTTC
TRBJ2-6,-,-,TRBV6-5,CASSYQDLSGANVLTF,TGTGCCAGCAGTTACCAGGATCTCTCTGGGGCCAACGTCCTGACTTTC
TRBJ1-1,-,-,TRBV4-3,CASSQLGEGTEAFF,TGCGCCAGCAGCCAACTGGGTGAGGGCACTGAAGCTTTCTTT
TRBJ2-5,-,few,TRBV6-5,CASEGLGETQYF,TGTGCCAGCGAGGGGTTGGGGGAGACCCAGTACTTC
TRBJ1-1,TRBD1,many,TRBV7-9,CASSSHDIQGVRAEAFF,TGTGCCAGCAGCTCCCACGACATACAGGGGGTGAGGGCTGAAGCTTTCTTT
TRBJ1-5,-,few,TRBV6-6,CATLDAAASNQPQHF,TGTGCCACCCTAGATGCGGCGGCCAGCAATCAGCCCCAGCATTTT
TRBJ1-1,TRBD1,-,TRBV20-1,CSARVPGQGPETMNTEAFF,TGCAGTGCTAGAGTCCCAGGACAGGGCCCGGAGACGATGAACACTGAAGCTTTCTTT
TRBJ1-2,-,-,TRBV20-1,CSARDSRGQAGYTF,TGCAGTGCTAGAGATAGCAGGGGCCAAGCTGGCTACACCTTC
TRBJ2-1,TRBD2,-,TRBV12-3/TRBV12-4,CASSKGGSSETQFF,TGTGCCAGCAGTAAGGGCGGGAGTTCAGAGACCCAGTTCTTC
TRBJ2-7,TRBD1,-,TRBV27,CASRRPGTGRNYEQYF,TGTGCCAGCAGACGCCCCGGGACAGGGAGGAACTACGAGCAGTACTTC
TRBJ2-3,-,-,TRBV6-1,CAARALTDTQYF,TGTGCCGCCAGAGCCCTCACAGATACGCAGTATTTT